The clone carrying this T cell receptor (beta chain) was seen a handful of times. Germline CDR1 is SQVTM and CDR2 is ANQGSEA. Trimming took 4 bases from V and 7 from J; bases not matched to a gene: 6. The CDR3 has 12 residues. Sample-barcoded 5' priming and a J-beta primer mix drove a second PCR of about 6 to 12 cycles. Each CDR3 protein is one row after TCRdb ran MiXCR on the 5' RACE reads. The sample includes fewer than 800,000 distinct CDR3 sequences, around 20% of them seen just once. This sample is drawn from a study of blood T cells in healthy people across ages. The chain uses TRBV29-1 and TRBJ2-7, with 8 bases aligning to TRBD1. The TCR originated in a man between 65 and 85 years old in good health. Sequenced input: blood. The CDR3 loop reads CSVGGTGGEQYF. CDR3 bases: TGCAGCGTTGGAGGGACAGGAGGGGAGCAGTACTTC.